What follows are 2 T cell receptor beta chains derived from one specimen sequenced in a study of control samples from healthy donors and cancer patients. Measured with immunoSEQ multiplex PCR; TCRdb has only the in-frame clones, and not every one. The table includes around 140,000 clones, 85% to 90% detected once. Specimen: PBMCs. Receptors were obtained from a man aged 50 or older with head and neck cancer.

As DNA, the CDR3 is TGTGCCAGTAGGGCTGGCTACAATGAGCAGTTCTTC. This codes for CASRAGYNEQFF. The rearrangement uses TRBV19 and TRBJ2-1; no reliable D call. With 6 bases removed from V and 3 bases from J, the gap between germline ends came to 6 bases. CDR3 length: 12 residues. Germline CDR1 reads LNHDA; CDR2 reads SQIVND (reference sequence).

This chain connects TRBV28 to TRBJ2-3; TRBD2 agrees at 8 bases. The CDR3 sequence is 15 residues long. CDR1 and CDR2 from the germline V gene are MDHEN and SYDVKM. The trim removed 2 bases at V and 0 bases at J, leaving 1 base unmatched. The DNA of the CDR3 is TGTGCCAGCAGTTTAAGCGGGAGAAGCACAGATACGCAGTATTTT. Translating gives CASSLSGRSTDTQYF. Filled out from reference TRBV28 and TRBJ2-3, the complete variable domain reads DVKVTQSSRYLVKRTGEKVFLECVQDMDHENMFWYRQDPGLGLRLIYFSYDVKMKEKGDIPEGYSVSREKKERFSLILESASTNQTSMYLCASSLSGRSTDTQYFGPGTRLTVL.